These T cell receptor beta chains were read from a single sample in a study of CD8 T cells in ankylosing spondylitis. Via MiXCR, TCRdb re-called the 5' RACE reads, giving one row per CDR3 protein. The data show about 460,000 distinct CDR3 sequences, under 5.5% seen once. Sequenced input: blood, either unsorted or a sorted T cell fraction (not recorded which). Source of these receptors: a male donor with ankylosing spondylitis. Both conserved end residues are part of each CDR3. The order of the fields is clone size, D gene, V gene, J gene, CDR3 DNA, CDR3 protein. The D gene is left open where the match is weak. Size tells how often a clone was seen (once, few, many) or the class of an expanded clone, and some rows leave it out.

size: .; D: .; V: TRBV11-2; J: TRBJ1-3; DNA: TGTGCCAGCAGCTTGAGTCAAGGGTTTACTGGAAACACCATATATTTT; CDR3: CASSLSQGFTGNTIYF
size: many; D: .; V: TRBV5-1; J: TRBJ1-1; DNA: TGCGCCAGCAGCTTTGGGGCAGCCAACACTGAAGCTTTCTTT; CDR3: CASSFGAANTEAFF
size: many; D: TRBD1; V: TRBV28; J: TRBJ1-2; DNA: TGTGCCAGCAGGCGGGACAGGGGGAACTATGGCTACACCTTC; CDR3: CASRRDRGNYGYTF
size: .; D: .; V: TRBV28; J: TRBJ2-4; DNA: TGTGCCAGCACCGTGGCCCTCGGGGGCATTCAGTACTTC; CDR3: CASTVALGGIQYF
size: few; D: TRBD1; V: TRBV20-1; J: TRBJ1-5; DNA: TGCTGTGCTAGAGTTAACGGACAGGGGGAGAAGGGGCCCCAGCATTTT; CDR3: CCARVNGQGEKGPQHF
size: .; D: TRBD1; V: TRBV5-6; J: TRBJ1-5; DNA: TGTGCCAGCAGCCTGACAGGGGACTTCAATCAGCCCCAGCATTTT; CDR3: CASSLTGDFNQPQHF
size: many; D: TRBD2; V: TRBV5-5; J: TRBJ2-7; DNA: TGTGCCAGCACACGGGGGGGTTCCTACGAGCAGTACTTC; CDR3: CASTRGGSYEQYF
size: .; D: .; V: TRBV18; J: TRBJ2-3; DNA: TGTGCCAGCTCACCCGTCGCAGGGTCCGATACGCAGTATTTT; CDR3: CASSPVAGSDTQYF
size: many; D: .; V: TRBV20-1; J: TRBJ2-7; DNA: TGCAGTGCTAGAGAAATAGGAGCAAAGGACGAGCAGTACTTC; CDR3: CSAREIGAKDEQYF
size: .; D: TRBD1; V: TRBV6-1; J: TRBJ2-3; DNA: TGTGCCAGCAGTGAATTCAGGGGGTGGACGCAGTATTTT; CDR3: CASSEFRGWTQYF
size: many; D: .; V: TRBV12-3/TRBV12-4; J: TRBJ2-1; DNA: TGTGCCAGCAGTTTAATTCCCAGCGCAAACAATGAGCAGTTCTTC; CDR3: CASSLIPSANNEQFF
size: many; D: .; V: TRBV7-2; J: TRBJ2-2; DNA: TGTGCCAGCACCCTTGACACTTTCACCGGGGAGCTGTTTTTT; CDR3: CASTLDTFTGELFF
size: few; D: TRBD2; V: TRBV15; J: TRBJ2-1; DNA: TGTGCCACCAGCAGGCCGGGACTAGCGGGAGAGGAGAATGAGCAGTTCTTC; CDR3: CATSRPGLAGEENEQFF
size: many; D: .; V: TRBV12-3/TRBV12-4; J: TRBJ1-6; DNA: TGTGCCAGCAGCCCACCCCCCTATAATTCACCCCTCCACTTT; CDR3: CASSPPPYNSPLHF
size: .; D: TRBD1; V: TRBV7-2; J: TRBJ2-7; DNA: TGTGCCAGCAGCTTAGCACGGCAGGGGGAGCGGTACTTC; CDR3: CASSLARQGERYF
size: .; D: .; V: TRBV3-1; J: TRBJ1-2; DNA: TGTGCCAGCAGCCATAATGCCGTCCGATATGGCTACACCTTC; CDR3: CASSHNAVRYGYTF
size: .; D: .; V: TRBV28; J: TRBJ1-1; DNA: TGTGCCAGCAGTCCGGGTCCGGGCAGGGGAAAAACTGAAGCTTTCTTT; CDR3: CASSPGPGRGKTEAFF
size: many; D: TRBD1; V: TRBV20-1; J: TRBJ1-6; DNA: TGCAGTGCAAACCTTCCGGGACAGGGGAATTCACCCCTCCACTTT; CDR3: CSANLPGQGNSPLHF
size: many; D: TRBD2; V: TRBV7-9; J: TRBJ2-1; DNA: TGTGCCAGCAGACTAGCGGGAACGAACAATGAGCAGTTCTTC; CDR3: CASRLAGTNNEQFF
size: many; D: .; V: TRBV2; J: TRBJ2-3; DNA: TGTGCCGGGGAAGGAACAGGGAGGATCGGGGATACGCAGTATTTT; CDR3: CAGEGTGRIGDTQYF
size: .; D: .; V: TRBV6-2/TRBV6-3; J: TRBJ2-1; DNA: TGTGCCAGCAGAGGCTGGGGGAAGAGCTCCTACAATGAGCAGTTCTTC; CDR3: CASRGWGKSSYNEQFF
size: many; D: TRBD2; V: TRBV4-3; J: TRBJ2-1; DNA: TGCGCCAGCAGCCGCGAGGGACTATACTACAATGAGCAGTTCTTC; CDR3: CASSREGLYYNEQFF
size: many; D: TRBD1; V: TRBV20-1; J: TRBJ2-3; DNA: TGCAGTGCTAGAGGGGACAGTTGGGGCACAGATACGCAGTATTTT; CDR3: CSARGDSWGTDTQYF
size: few; D: TRBD2; V: TRBV6-1; J: TRBJ2-1; DNA: TGTGCCAGCAGGAGGACTAGCGGGGGCTACAATGAGCAGTTCTTC; CDR3: CASRRTSGGYNEQFF
size: many; D: TRBD2; V: TRBV20-1; J: TRBJ2-7; DNA: TGCAGTGCTAGAGTTATAGCGGGGGGCGCTTATACCTACGAGCAGTACTTC; CDR3: CSARVIAGGAYTYEQYF
size: many; D: .; V: TRBV3-1; J: TRBJ2-3; DNA: TGTGCCAGCAGCCAAGACAGCAGTAGGGGTGATACGCAGTATTTT; CDR3: CASSQDSSRGDTQYF
size: few; D: TRBD1; V: TRBV27; J: TRBJ1-4; DNA: TGTGCCAGCAGTTTATCCCAGGGGGGTTTACGGGATAATGAAAAACTGTTTTTT; CDR3: CASSLSQGGLRDNEKLFF
size: many; D: .; V: TRBV20-1; J: TRBJ2-5; DNA: TGCAGTGCTAGAGATTGGAGGAGGAAGAGGGGTCCACAAGAGACCCAGTACTTC; CDR3: CSARDWRRKRGPQETQYF
size: many; D: .; V: TRBV9; J: TRBJ2-5; DNA: TGTGCCAGCAGCTCTCGGAACCAAGAGACCCAGTACTTC; CDR3: CASSSRNQETQYF
size: many; D: TRBD2; V: TRBV28; J: TRBJ2-3; DNA: TGTGCCAGCAGCTACCCCGGGACTAGCGGTGAAACGCAGTATTTT; CDR3: CASSYPGTSGETQYF
size: many; D: .; V: TRBV5-1; J: TRBJ1-1; DNA: TGCGCCAGCAGCTTGGTGGCGTTAGCTGAAGCTTTCTTT; CDR3: CASSLVALAEAFF
size: many; D: TRBD2; V: TRBV20-1; J: TRBJ2-7; DNA: TGCAGTGCGCTTAAGCCGGGACTAGACGAGCAGTACTTC; CDR3: CSALKPGLDEQYF
size: .; D: TRBD1; V: TRBV20-1; J: TRBJ2-7; DNA: TGCAGTGCCCTGCCGGGACAGGGAAGGCACGAGCAGTACTTC; CDR3: CSALPGQGRHEQYF
size: many; D: .; V: TRBV12-3/TRBV12-4; J: TRBJ1-4; DNA: TGTGCCAGCAGTCTCCGGGTCCAGGGTGAAAAACTGTTTTTT; CDR3: CASSLRVQGEKLFF
size: few; D: TRBD1; V: TRBV28; J: TRBJ1-5; DNA: TGTGCCAGCAGTTCGCCCGGGACAGGGGGCGTGGGCAATCAGCCCCAGCATTTT; CDR3: CASSSPGTGGVGNQPQHF
size: few; D: .; V: TRBV18; J: TRBJ2-3; DNA: TGTGCCAGCTCACCACCGAAGGGGGGCAGCACAGATACGCAGTATTTT; CDR3: CASSPPKGGSTDTQYF
size: many; D: TRBD1; V: TRBV15; J: TRBJ1-1; DNA: TGTGCCACCAGCAGAGATCGTATAGACAGGGATGAAGCTTTCTTT; CDR3: CATSRDRIDRDEAFF
size: many; D: TRBD1; V: TRBV30; J: TRBJ1-4; DNA: TGTGCCTGGGGACCGGGACAGGGAGTTGAAAAACTGTTTTTT; CDR3: CAWGPGQGVEKLFF
size: few; D: .; V: TRBV10-3; J: TRBJ2-5; DNA: TGTGCCATCAGTAAATCCCAAGAGACCCAGTACTTC; CDR3: CAISKSQETQYF
size: many; D: .; V: TRBV20-1; J: TRBJ2-2; DNA: TGCAGTGCTAGAGATCAGTACACCGGGGAGCTGTTTTTT; CDR3: CSARDQYTGELFF
size: many; D: TRBD1; V: TRBV5-1; J: TRBJ2-7; DNA: TGCGCCAGCAGCCGGGGGACAGGGGGAGCCTACGAGCAGTACTTC; CDR3: CASSRGTGGAYEQYF
size: .; D: TRBD2; V: TRBV18; J: TRBJ2-1; DNA: TGTGCCAGCTCACCCGACAGAGGACGACTAGCGGGAGAAGGGGTAGTGCGGTTCTTC; CDR3: CASSPDRGRLAGEGVVRFF
size: many; D: .; V: TRBV7-9; J: TRBJ1-2; DNA: TGTGCCAGCAGCCTCTGGGGGCGCGAGAACTATGGCTACACCTTC; CDR3: CASSLWGRENYGYTF
size: many; D: .; V: TRBV29-1; J: TRBJ2-1; DNA: TGCAGCGTGGGGATGGAGAACAATGAGCAGTTCTTC; CDR3: CSVGMENNEQFF
size: many; D: .; V: TRBV7-2; J: TRBJ2-3; DNA: TGTGCCAGCAGCCCCCCGGGTGGGACCTTCACAGATACGCAGTATTTT; CDR3: CASSPPGGTFTDTQYF
size: few; D: .; V: TRBV6-2/TRBV6-3; J: TRBJ2-3; DNA: TGTGCCAGCAGCCCTGTTCGGGGCTGGGGATGGGATACGCAGTATTTT; CDR3: CASSPVRGWGWDTQYF
size: many; D: TRBD2; V: TRBV7-2; J: TRBJ2-3; DNA: TGTGCCAGCAGCCGACTAGCGGGGGGGTGGGATACGCAGTATTTT; CDR3: CASSRLAGGWDTQYF
size: many; D: .; V: TRBV12-3/TRBV12-4; J: TRBJ1-2; DNA: TGTGCCAGCAAAAATCGGATGTATGGCTACACCTTC; CDR3: CASKNRMYGYTF
size: few; D: .; V: TRBV7-9; J: TRBJ2-7; DNA: TGTGCCAGCAGCTTAGCGGTAGGGGACCCTAAACCCTACGAGCAGTACTTC; CDR3: CASSLAVGDPKPYEQYF